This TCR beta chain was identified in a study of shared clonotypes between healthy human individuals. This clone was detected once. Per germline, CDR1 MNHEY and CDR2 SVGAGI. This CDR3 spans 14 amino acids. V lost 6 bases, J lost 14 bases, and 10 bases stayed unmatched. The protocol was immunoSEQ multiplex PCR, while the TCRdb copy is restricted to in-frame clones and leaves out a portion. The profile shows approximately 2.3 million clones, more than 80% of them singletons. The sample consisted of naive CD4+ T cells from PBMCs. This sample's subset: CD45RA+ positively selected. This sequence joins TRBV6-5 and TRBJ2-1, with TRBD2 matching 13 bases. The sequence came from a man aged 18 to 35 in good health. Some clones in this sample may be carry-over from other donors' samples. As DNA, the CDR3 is TGTGCCAGCAGCCTAACTAGCGGGAGGGAAAGGGAGTTCTTC. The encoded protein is CASSLTSGREREFF.